The entry that follows covers one TCR beta chain sequence. The target antigen is unknown. Likely unrecorded immune exposures existed in these nominally healthy donors. The record originates from a study of cytomegalovirus exposure and HLA in healthy donors. Study-level findings and limits: Several of the most significant clusters appeared linked to common viral pathogens, based on a later analysis. Earlier findings revealed that most TCR beta V segments proved productive either about 90% or about 30% of the time. Some TCR beta chains (roughly 160 of them) were listed as cytomegalovirus-associated.

The PCR contained 60 Vbeta and 13 Jbeta primers. Clones were sequenced by immunoSEQ multiplex PCR, and TCRdb holds only the in-frame ones, with some missing. The sample yields about 82,000 clones, 63% seen once. CDR3 length: 13 residues. The germline CDR1 and CDR2 sequences are LNHDA and SQIVND (reference sequence). Trimming left V 5 bases short and J 1 base short, with 8 bases between. Sequenced: PBMCs. The receptor's source is a woman aged 35 to 49 in good health and CMV-seropositive. The rearrangement joins TRBV19 to TRBJ1-1; D not certain. The CDR3 coding sequence is TGTGCCAGTAGTCCCCTCTGGAACACTGAAGCTTTCTTT. Translating it yields CASSPLWNTEAFF.